These T cell receptor beta chains were read from a single sample in a study of blood T cell repertoires in COVID-19. Only in-frame clones appear in the TCRdb table, and some are missing; sequencing was by immunoSEQ multiplex PCR. The sample lists roughly 250,000 clones; approximately 80% were seen once. Sequenced input: peripheral blood. The receptors originated from a woman aged 55-75 years with active or convalescent COVID-19. Both conserved end residues are part of each CDR3. A D gene is named only where the DNA matches it firmly. Clone size is shown for a subset of rows, as once, few, many or a class of expanded clone.

NA TRBJ1-5 NA TRBV4-2 TGTGCCAGCAGCCAAGATCAGGGGCCAGGGAATCAGCCCCAGCATTTT CASSQDQGPGNQPQHF
NA TRBJ2-1 NA TRBV10-1 TGCGCCAGCAGTGAGAAGCGGACTCGCTCCTACAATGAGCAGTTCTTC CASSEKRTRSYNEQFF
NA TRBJ1-1 NA TRBV4-1 TGCGCCAGCAGACAAGGTGCTGACAGGATGAACACTGAAGCTTTCTTT CASRQGADRMNTEAFF
NA TRBJ2-7 NA TRBV27 TGTGCCAGCAGTTTAGGCCCGGCAGGGGTGAACGAGCAGTACTTC CASSLGPAGVNEQYF
TRBD1 TRBJ1-1 NA TRBV2 TGTGCCAGCAGTCTCAGGACAGGGACATCCACTGAAGCTTTCTTT CASSLRTGTSTEAFF
NA TRBJ2-7 once TRBV6-5 TGTGCCAGCAGGACTACAGGGTTCCTCGAGCAGTACTTC CASRTTGFLEQYF
TRBD2 TRBJ2-1 few TRBV2 TGTGCCAGCAGTGTCCTAGCGGGGGTGTATAATGAGCAGTTCTTC CASSVLAGVYNEQFF
NA TRBJ2-5 NA TRBV12-3/TRBV12-4 TGTGCCAGCAGTTTGCAACTAGATGAGACCCAGTACTTC CASSLQLDETQYF
TRBD1 TRBJ2-1 once TRBV9 TGTGCCAGCAGCGTTTCGGGACAGGGGTACAATGAGCAGTTCTTC CASSVSGQGYNEQFF
NA TRBJ2-1 NA TRBV29-1 TGCAGCGTTGGTATAGTTGAGCAGTTCTTC CSVGIVEQFF
TRBD1 TRBJ1-3 once TRBV5-4 TGTGCCAGCAGCTCCCAGACAGGGGGAGACACCATATATTTT CASSSQTGGDTIYF
NA TRBJ2-3 few TRBV19 TGTGCCAGTAGTTTTCTAACAGATACGCAGTATTTT CASSFLTDTQYF
TRBD2 TRBJ2-3 NA TRBV11-3 TGTGCCAGCAGCTTTATTTGGCGGGAGACGTCAGATACGCAGTATTTT CASSFIWRETSDTQYF
TRBD2 TRBJ2-2 NA TRBV9 TGTGCCAGCAGCGGACCCGGGACTAGTCTTTCCGGGGAGCTGTTTTTT CASSGPGTSLSGELFF
TRBD2 TRBJ2-7 few TRBV5-4 TGTGCCAGCAGCTTGGATAGCGGGAGGGACGAGCAGTACTTC CASSLDSGRDEQYF
NA TRBJ1-3 NA TRBV3-1/TRBV3-2 TGTGCCAGCAGCCAGGAAACAGGGCCGCACAACACCATATATTTT CASSQETGPHNTIYF
TRBD1 TRBJ1-1 NA TRBV28 TGTGCCAGCAGTTTGGCAGGGGGAAACACTGAAGCTTTCTTT CASSLAGGNTEAFF
NA TRBJ2-1 once TRBV15 TGTGCCACCAGCTCCCGCGGCGGAAATGAGCAGTTCTTC CATSSRGGNEQFF
TRBD2 TRBJ2-1 NA TRBV10-3 TGTGCCATCAGTAACATAGCGGGAGGGACGGGTGAGCAGTTCTTC CAISNIAGGTGEQFF
NA TRBJ1-3 few TRBV7-9 TGTGCCAGCAGCTTAGTTCCTAACTCTGGAAACACCATATATTTT CASSLVPNSGNTIYF
NA TRBJ1-2 NA TRBV2 TGTGCCAGCAGAGGGGGGGCAGGGGATTTTCAGGGCTACACCTTC CASRGGAGDFQGYTF
NA TRBJ1-6 NA TRBV6-1 TGTGCCAGCAGTGACCCAATGGGGGCAATGGCCCACTTT CASSDPMGAMAHF
NA TRBJ2-6 NA TRBV4-2 TGTGCCAGCAGCCGTATTGATCTGAGCTCTGGGGCCAACGTCCTGACTTTC CASSRIDLSSGANVLTF
NA TRBJ1-1 NA TRBV29-1 TGCAGCGTTGAAGGGGCGAGTGTCCGAAGTACTGAAGCTTTCTTT CSVEGASVRSTEAFF
NA TRBJ2-1 NA TRBV27 TGTGCCAGCATGCTGGGGACATTTCAAGTAGGGGACAATGAGCAGTTCTTC CASMLGTFQVGDNEQFF
TRBD1 TRBJ2-5 NA TRBV19 TGTGCCAGTAGTACACGACAGGGTCCTGAGACCCAGTACTTC CASSTRQGPETQYF
NA TRBJ2-1 NA TRBV7-8 TGTGCCAGCAGCGCGCCTGGGGGGGCGCGCTACAATGAGCAGTTCTTC CASSAPGGARYNEQFF
NA TRBJ1-3 NA TRBV28 TGTGCCAGCAGTTCGGACACAAACTCTGGAAACACCATATATTTT CASSSDTNSGNTIYF
NA TRBJ2-4 NA TRBV5-1 TGCGCCAGCAGCGCGGACAGTTTACTAGCCAAAAACATTCAGTACTTC CASSADSLLAKNIQYF
NA TRBJ1-3 NA TRBV6-6 TGTGCCAGCAGGACCCAGGAATATGGAAACACCATATATTTT CASRTQEYGNTIYF